This record concerns one TCR beta chain sequence. Method: immunoSEQ multiplex PCR; TCRdb's copy keeps in-frame clones and lacks some. Among 70,000 to 90,000 clones listed, roughly 92% were seen once. The entry originates in a study of technical replicates of blood from several donors. Germline CDR1 and CDR2: SGHTA and FQGTGA. This CDR3 spans 14 amino acids. V shed 0 bases and J shed 0 bases, with 6 bases lying between them. The specimen sequenced was T cells isolated from PBMCs. The V gene is TRBV7-3, the J gene TRBJ2-7; a weak D match, TRBD1 (6 bases). The receptor was isolated from a human donor in good health. CDR3 coding DNA: TGTGCCAGCAGCTTAACACAGGGCTCCTACGAGCAGTACTTC. Translated, it gives CASSLTQGSYEQYF.